The next 11 T cell receptor beta chains were all read from a single sample in a study of CD8 T cells in ankylosing spondylitis. These receptors have no identified antigens. From the 5' RACE reads, TCRdb called clonotypes with MiXCR, one entry per CDR3 protein. The sample lists around 450,000 distinct CDR3 sequences, 20% to 30% seen once, with about 1% in the top ten. Study-wide results and caveats: One TCR beta motif, made up of roughly 8 highly homologous variants, appeared characteristic of ankylosing spondylitis blood.

The source material was blood, either unsorted or a sorted T cell fraction (not recorded which). The receptors derive from a male donor with ankylosing spondylitis.

In this sample, this clonotype turned up a few times. This sequence joins TRBV11-2 and TRBJ1-2, with D possibly TRBD1 on 5 matching bases. The CDR3 spans 15 residues. Trimming removed 5 bases at V and 4 bases at J, with 17 bases between. Germline V gene lookup returns CDR1 SGHAT and CDR2 FQNNGV. CDR3 coding DNA: TGTGCCAGCAGCCCCCAATTGGACAAATTCTATGGCTACACCTTC. Translation gives CASSPQLDKFYGYTF.

The chain is built from TRBV6-1 and TRBJ1-5; D is undetermined. V gave up 6 bases and J gave up 0 bases, with 21 bases separating them. This CDR3 region has 18 residues. Germline assignment: CDR1 MNHNS and CDR2 SASEGT. The CDR3 region has the DNA TGTGCCAGCAGCCCCACGGGGTCGCCGGTAAATAGCAATCAGCCCCAGCATTTT. Residues: CASSPTGSPVNSNQPQHF.

This clonotype has at least ten counts. The DNA for the CDR3 is TGTGCCAGCAGGATGGACAGCGGCAATTCACCCCTCCACTTT. The encoded protein is CASRMDSGNSPLHF. V is TRBV6-1 and J is TRBJ1-6; D is possibly TRBD1 (6 bases). Germline V gives CDR1 MNHNS, CDR2 SASEGT. V was clipped by 6 bases and J by 7 bases, with 13 bases between them. CDR3 length: 14 amino acids.

This clonotype has a handful of counts. The V gene is TRBV3-1, the J gene TRBJ1-6, with TRBD1 as a possible D gene (5 bases). Germline V gene sequence: CDR1 LGHDT, CDR2 YNNKEL (reference sequence). The V end was cut by 3 bases, the J end by 4 bases, with 13 bases between. The CDR3 totals 16 residues. DNA for the CDR3: TGTGCCAGCAGCCAGGGGACGGATCGTTATAATTCACCCCTCCACTTT. This codes for CASSQGTDRYNSPLHF.

The genes are TRBV5-1 and TRBJ2-5; D not certain. V was clipped by 4 bases and J by 1 base, with 14 bases between them. Germline CDR1 SGHRS, CDR2 YFSETQ. CDR3 length: 15 residues. The chain's CDR3 is CASSHILDRQETQYF. DNA of the CDR3: TGCGCCAGCAGCCACATCTTGGACCGCCAAGAGACCCAGTACTTC.

Only a few counts were recorded for this clonotype. This rearrangement joins TRBV29-1 to TRBJ1-5, with D maybe TRBD1 (6 bases). CDR1 and CDR2 from the germline V gene are SQVTM and ANQGSEA. V lost 5 bases, J lost 4 bases, and 15 bases lay in between. The CDR3 spans 14 residues. CDR3 region: CSVLMSRGNQPQHF. DNA for the CDR3: TGCAGCGTTCTTATGTCCAGGGGTAATCAGCCCCAGCATTTT.

This chain uses TRBV27 with TRBJ2-7, with 9 bases identical to TRBD2. The CDR3 length is 16 residues. J lost 2 bases, V lost 0 bases, and 5 bases had no gene match. Per germline, CDR1 MNHEY and CDR2 SMNVEV (reference sequence). The CDR3 is CASSLSMAGGAYEQYF. The CDR3 DNA reads as TGTGCCAGCAGTTTATCGATGGCGGGAGGGGCCTACGAGCAGTACTTC.

This clonotype was observed a handful of times. In DNA form, the CDR3 reads TGTGCCAGCAGCCCCCCCTTGCCGAACACCGGGGAGCTGTTTTTT. Protein product: CASSPPLPNTGELFF. The rearrangement links TRBV27 to TRBJ2-2; D gene uncertain. V was cut by 6 bases and J by 0 bases, with 11 bases left in between. Germline values: CDR1 MNHEY, CDR2 SMNVEV (reference sequence). The CDR3 extends over 15 amino acids.

In this sample, this clonotype turned up many times. The V and J genes are TRBV2 and TRBJ1-5; no reliable D call. CDR3 length: 13 amino acids. Germline V lookup: CDR1 SNHLY, CDR2 FYNNEI. The germline V and J ends were trimmed by 7 bases and 6 bases, with 13 bases remaining between them. The CDR3 region has the DNA TGTGCCAGCACGATGGTTTTAGGTCAGCCCCAGCATTTT. This gives the protein CASTMVLGQPQHF.

This clonotype has more than one count but fewer than ten. The chain couples TRBV12-3 or TRBV12-4 to TRBJ1-5; TRBD1 aligns across 7 bases. This CDR3 comprises 17 residues. Trimming took 0 bases from V and 1 from J; bases not matched to a gene: 6. CDR3 residues: CASSLARQGSSNQPQHF. Written as DNA, the CDR3 is TGTGCCAGCAGTTTAGCAAGACAGGGTTCGAGCAATCAGCCCCAGCATTTT.

This chain uses TRBV20-1 with TRBJ2-6; no clear D. Per germline, CDR1 DFQATT and CDR2 SNEGSKA (reference sequence). The V end was cut by 3 bases, the J end by 0 bases, with 15 bases between. The CDR3 extends over 17 amino acids. CDR3 sequence reads: CSASLPGELSGANVLTF. CDR3 in DNA: TGCAGTGCTAGTCTCCCCGGAGAGCTCTCTGGGGCCAACGTCCTGACTTTC.